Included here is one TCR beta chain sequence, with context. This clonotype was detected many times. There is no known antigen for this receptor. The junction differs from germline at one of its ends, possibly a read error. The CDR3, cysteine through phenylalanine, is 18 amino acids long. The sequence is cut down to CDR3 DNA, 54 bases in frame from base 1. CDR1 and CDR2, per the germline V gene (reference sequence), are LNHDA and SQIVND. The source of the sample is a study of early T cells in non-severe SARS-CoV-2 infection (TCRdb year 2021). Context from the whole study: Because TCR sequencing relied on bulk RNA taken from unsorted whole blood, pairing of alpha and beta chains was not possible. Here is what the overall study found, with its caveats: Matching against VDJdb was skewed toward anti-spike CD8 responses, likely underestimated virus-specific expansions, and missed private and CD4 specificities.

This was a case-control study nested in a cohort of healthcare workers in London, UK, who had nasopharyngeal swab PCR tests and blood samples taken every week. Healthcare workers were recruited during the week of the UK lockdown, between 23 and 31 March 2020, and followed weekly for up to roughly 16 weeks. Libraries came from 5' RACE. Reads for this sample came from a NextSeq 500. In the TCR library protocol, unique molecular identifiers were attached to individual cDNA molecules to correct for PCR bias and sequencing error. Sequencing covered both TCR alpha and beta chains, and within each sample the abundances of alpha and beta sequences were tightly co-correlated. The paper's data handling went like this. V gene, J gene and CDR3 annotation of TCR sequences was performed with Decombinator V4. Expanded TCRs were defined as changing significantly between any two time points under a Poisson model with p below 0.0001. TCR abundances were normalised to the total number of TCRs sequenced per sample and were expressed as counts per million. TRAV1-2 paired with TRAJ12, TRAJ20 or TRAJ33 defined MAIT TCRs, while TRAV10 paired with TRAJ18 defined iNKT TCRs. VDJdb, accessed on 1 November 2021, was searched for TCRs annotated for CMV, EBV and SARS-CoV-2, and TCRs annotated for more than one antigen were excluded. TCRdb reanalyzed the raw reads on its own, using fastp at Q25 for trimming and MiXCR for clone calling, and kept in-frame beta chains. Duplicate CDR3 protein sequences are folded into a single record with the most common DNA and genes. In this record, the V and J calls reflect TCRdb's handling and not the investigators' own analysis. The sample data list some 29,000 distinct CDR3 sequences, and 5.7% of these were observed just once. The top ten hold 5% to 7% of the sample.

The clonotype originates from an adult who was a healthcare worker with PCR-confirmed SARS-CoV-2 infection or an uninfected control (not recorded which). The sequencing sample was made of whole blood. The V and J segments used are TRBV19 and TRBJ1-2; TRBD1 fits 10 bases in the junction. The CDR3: CASSLEGQGVEEGGGYTF. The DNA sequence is TGTGCCAGTAGTTTAGAAGGACAGGGGGTCGAAGAAGGCGGTGGCTACACCTTC.